This TCR beta chain was sequenced during a study of blood T cells in healthy people across ages. Study in general: T cells yielded about one barcoded beta molecule per two cells through template switching.

Looked up from germline, CDR1 is SGHRS and CDR2 is YFSETQ. The germline V and J ends were trimmed by 6 bases and 3 bases, with 18 bases remaining between them. CDR3 size: 15 residues. Combining a sample-barcoded 5' primer with a J-beta primer mix, a second PCR ran for 7 to 11 cycles. Using its own MiXCR run on the 5' RACE reads, TCRdb lists one record per CDR3 protein. The sample lists some 1.5 million distinct CDR3 sequences; roughly 27% were seen once. This clonotype was detected only a few times. The specimen sequenced was blood. The sequence was collected from a woman between 25 and 40 years old in good health. The chain employs TRBV5-1 and TRBJ2-5; no firm D call. CDR3 sequence: CASNPQGQREETQYF. The CDR3 DNA reads as TGCGCCAGCAACCCACAAGGGCAACGAGAAGAGACCCAGTACTTC.